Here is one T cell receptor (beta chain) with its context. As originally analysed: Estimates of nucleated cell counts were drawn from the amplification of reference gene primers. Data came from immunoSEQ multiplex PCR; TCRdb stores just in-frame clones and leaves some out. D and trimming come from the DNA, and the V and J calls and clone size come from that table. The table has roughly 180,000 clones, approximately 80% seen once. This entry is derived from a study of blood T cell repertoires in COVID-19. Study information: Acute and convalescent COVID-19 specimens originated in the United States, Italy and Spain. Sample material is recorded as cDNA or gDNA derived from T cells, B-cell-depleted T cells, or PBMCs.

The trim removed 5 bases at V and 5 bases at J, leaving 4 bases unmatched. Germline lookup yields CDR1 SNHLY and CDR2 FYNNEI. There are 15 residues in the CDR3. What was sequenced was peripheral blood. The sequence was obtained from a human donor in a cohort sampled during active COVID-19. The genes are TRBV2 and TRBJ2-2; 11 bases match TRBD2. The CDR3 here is CASSYGTSGTGELFF. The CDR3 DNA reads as TGTGCCAGCAGTTACGGGACTAGCGGTACCGGGGAGCTGTTTTTT.